Listed below are T cell receptor beta chains from one sample, sequenced in a study of T cell responses to AZD1222 COVID-19 vaccine. The method was immunoSEQ multiplex PCR; TCRdb's version includes in-frame clones alone and lacks a portion of them. This repertoire includes about 140,000 clones. Sequencing used peripheral blood. The receptors were sampled from an adult in good health. Both conserved end residues are part of each CDR3. A D gene is named only where the DNA matches it firmly.

j_call | d_call | v_call | cdr3_aa | cdr3_nt
TRBJ2-5 | NA | TRBV18 | CASSPPGQETQYF | TGTGCCAGCTCACCACCAGGACAAGAGACCCAGTACTTC
TRBJ1-2 | NA | TRBV6-2/TRBV6-3 | CASSKRSNYGYTF | TGTGCCAGCAGCAAGAGATCTAACTATGGCTACACCTTC
TRBJ1-1 | NA | TRBV3-1/TRBV3-2 | CASSQDPRQAEAFF | TGTGCCAGCAGCCAAGATCCGCGACAGGCAGAAGCTTTCTTT
TRBJ2-1 | TRBD2 | TRBV7-9 | CASSPLAGGSYHEQFF | TGTGCCAGCAGCCCACTAGCGGGGGGAAGTTACCATGAGCAGTTCTTC
TRBJ1-2 | NA | TRBV5-6 | CASSLRQVGGYTF | TGTGCCAGCAGCCTACGACAAGTTGGGGGCTACACCTTC
TRBJ1-6 | TRBD1 | TRBV27 | CASSLYTGGNSPLHF | TGTGCCAGCAGTTTATATACAGGGGGTAATTCACCCCTCCACTTT
TRBJ1-4 | NA | TRBV19 | CASRTGTYNEKLFF | TGTGCCAGTAGAACCGGGACCTATAATGAAAAACTGTTTTTT
TRBJ1-5 | NA | TRBV19 | CASSAYKIVNQPQHF | TGTGCCAGTAGTGCTTACAAGATAGTCAATCAGCCCCAGCATTTT
TRBJ2-5 | NA | TRBV7-2 | CASSPLRGETQYF | TGTGCCAGCAGCCCACTCCGAGGGGAGACCCAGTACTTC
TRBJ1-2 | TRBD1 | TRBV2 | CATTRRGAGYGYTF | TGTGCCACTACGCGCAGGGGGGCCGGCTATGGCTACACCTTC
TRBJ1-3 | NA | TRBV5-1 | CASSLNQNTIYF | TGCGCCAGCAGCCTCAACCAAAACACCATATATTTT
TRBJ2-6 | NA | TRBV10-3 | CAIPGSPRSGANVLTF | TGTGCCATACCAGGGTCTCCCCGCTCTGGGGCCAACGTCCTGACTTTC
TRBJ2-7 | NA | TRBV6-5 | CASSYSIQGRYEQYF | TGTGCCAGCAGTTACTCGATTCAGGGAAGATACGAGCAGTACTTC
TRBJ2-4 | TRBD1 | TRBV6-1 | CASSEWDSVTKNIQYF | TGTGCCAGCAGTGAATGGGACAGCGTTACCAAAAACATTCAGTACTTC
TRBJ1-4 | NA | TRBV4-2 | CASSQVERLSEKLFF | TGTGCCAGCAGCCAAGTTGAACGGCTTAGTGAAAAACTGTTTTTT
TRBJ1-2 | NA | TRBV6-4 | CASSADRDSGYTF | TGTGCCAGCAGTGCGGACCGGGATAGTGGCTACACCTTC
TRBJ1-2 | NA | TRBV10-3 | CAITERETNYGYTF | TGTGCCATCACCGAGCGGGAGACTAACTATGGCTACACCTTC
TRBJ1-2 | TRBD1 | TRBV7-9 | CASGQGFPYGYTF | TGTGCCAGCGGACAGGGTTTTCCCTATGGCTACACCTTC
TRBJ1-2 | NA | TRBV6-5 | CASSYSKGYGYTF | TGTGCCAGCAGTTACTCGAAAGGCTATGGCTACACCTTC
TRBJ2-1 | NA | TRBV9 | CASSVAGREQFF | TGTGCCAGCAGCGTAGCTGGCCGGGAGCAGTTCTTC
TRBJ2-1 | NA | TRBV24-1 | CAPGRVYEQFF | TGCGCCCCAGGGCGGGTCTATGAGCAGTTCTTC
TRBJ1-4 | TRBD1 | TRBV30 | CACPGQVNEKLFF | TGTGCCTGCCCGGGACAGGTTAATGAAAAACTGTTTTTT
TRBJ2-1 | NA | TRBV24-1 | CATSDTIGTSLSVYNEQFF | TGTGCCACCAGTGACACCATAGGCACGAGCCTCTCAGTATACAATGAGCAGTTCTTC
TRBJ1-1 | TRBD1 | TRBV7-9 | CASRSGGLNTEAFF | TGTGCCAGCAGGTCAGGGGGGCTGAACACTGAAGCTTTCTTT
TRBJ1-6 | TRBD1 | TRBV4-3 | CASSQDGAFLGGLDSPLHF | TGCGCCAGCAGCCAAGATGGCGCCTTTTTAGGGGGCCTGGATTCACCCCTCCACTTT
TRBJ2-1 | TRBD2 | TRBV19 | CASRITSGSYNEQFF | TGTGCCAGTAGAATTACTAGCGGCTCCTACAATGAGCAGTTCTTC
TRBJ2-6 | NA | TRBV28 | CASSPPPRGANVLTF | TGTGCCAGCAGTCCCCCGCCCCGTGGGGCCAACGTCCTGACTTTC